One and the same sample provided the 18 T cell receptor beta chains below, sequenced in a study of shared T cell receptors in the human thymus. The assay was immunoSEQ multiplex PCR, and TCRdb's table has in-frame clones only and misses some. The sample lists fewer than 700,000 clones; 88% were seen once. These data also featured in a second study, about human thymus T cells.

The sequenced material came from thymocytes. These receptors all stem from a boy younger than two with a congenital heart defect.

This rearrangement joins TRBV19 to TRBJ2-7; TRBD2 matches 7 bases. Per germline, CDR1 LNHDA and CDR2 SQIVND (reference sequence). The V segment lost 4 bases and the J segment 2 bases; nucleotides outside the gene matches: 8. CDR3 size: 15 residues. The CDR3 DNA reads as TGTGCCAGTAGTAGGCGGGGGTTAGACCCCTACGAGCAGTACTTC. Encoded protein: CASSRRGLDPYEQYF.

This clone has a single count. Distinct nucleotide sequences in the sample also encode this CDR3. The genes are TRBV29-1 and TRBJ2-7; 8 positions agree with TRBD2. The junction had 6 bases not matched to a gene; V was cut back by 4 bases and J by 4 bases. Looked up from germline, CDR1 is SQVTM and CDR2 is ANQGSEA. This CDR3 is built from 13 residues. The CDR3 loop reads CSVALAGSYEQYF. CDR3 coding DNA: TGCAGCGTTGCGCTAGCGGGTTCTTACGAGCAGTACTTC.

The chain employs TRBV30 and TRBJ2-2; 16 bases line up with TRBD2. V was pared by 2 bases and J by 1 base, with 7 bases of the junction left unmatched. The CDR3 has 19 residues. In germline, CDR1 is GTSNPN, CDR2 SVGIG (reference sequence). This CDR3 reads CAWSHRGLAGGVNTGELFF. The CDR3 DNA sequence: TGTGCCTGGAGTCACCGGGGACTAGCGGGAGGGGTGAACACCGGGGAGCTGTTTTTT.

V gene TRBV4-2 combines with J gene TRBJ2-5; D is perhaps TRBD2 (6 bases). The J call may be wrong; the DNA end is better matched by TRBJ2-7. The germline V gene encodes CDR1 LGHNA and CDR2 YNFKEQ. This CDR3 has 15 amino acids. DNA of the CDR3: TGTGCCAGCAGCCAAGCCCTGAGGAGGGCCTACGAGCAGTACTTC. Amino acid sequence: CASSQALRRAYEQYF.

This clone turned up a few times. The CDR3 is CASSPKRDSFNEKLFF. CDR3 coding DNA: TGTGCCAGCAGCCCAAAAAGGGACAGCTTTAATGAAAAACTGTTTTTT. The chain has TRBV11-2 and TRBJ1-4, with 7 bases lining up with TRBD1. The CDR3 spans 16 residues. J lost 4 bases, V lost 5 bases, and 10 bases had no gene match. Germline CDR1 SGHAT, CDR2 FQNNGV.

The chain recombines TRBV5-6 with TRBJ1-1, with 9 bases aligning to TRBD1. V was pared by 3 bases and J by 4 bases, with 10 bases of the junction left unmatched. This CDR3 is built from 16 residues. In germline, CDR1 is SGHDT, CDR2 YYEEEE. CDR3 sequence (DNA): TGTGCCAGCAGCTCTTTTGGGACAGGGCCGACCACTGAAGCTTTCTTT. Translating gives CASSSFGTGPTTEAFF.

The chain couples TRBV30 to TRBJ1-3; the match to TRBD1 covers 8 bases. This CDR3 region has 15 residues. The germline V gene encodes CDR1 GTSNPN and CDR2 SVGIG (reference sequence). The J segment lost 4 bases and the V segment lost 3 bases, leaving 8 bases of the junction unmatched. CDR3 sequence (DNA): TGTGCCTGGAGCCTTGCGACAGGGGTCGGAAACACCATATATTTT. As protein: CAWSLATGVGNTIYF.

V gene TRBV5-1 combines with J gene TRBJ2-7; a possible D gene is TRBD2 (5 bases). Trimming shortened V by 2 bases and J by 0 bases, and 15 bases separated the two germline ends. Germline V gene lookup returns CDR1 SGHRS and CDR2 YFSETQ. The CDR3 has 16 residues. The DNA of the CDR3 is TGCGCCAGCAGCTTCCAATCGGCGGGTCACTCCTACGAGCAGTACTTC. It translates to CASSFQSAGHSYEQYF.

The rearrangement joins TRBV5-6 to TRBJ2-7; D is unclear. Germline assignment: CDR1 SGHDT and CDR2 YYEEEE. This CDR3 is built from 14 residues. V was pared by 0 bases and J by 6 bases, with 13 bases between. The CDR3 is CASSLAGALSEQYF. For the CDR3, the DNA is TGTGCCAGCAGCTTGGCCGGAGCCTTGAGCGAGCAGTACTTC. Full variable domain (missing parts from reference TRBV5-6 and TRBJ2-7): DAGVTQSPTHLIKTRGQQVTLRCSPKSGHDTVSWYQQALGQGPQFIFQYYEEEERQRGNFPDRFSGHQFPNYSSELNVNALLLGDSALYLCASSLAGALSEQYFGPGTRLTVT.

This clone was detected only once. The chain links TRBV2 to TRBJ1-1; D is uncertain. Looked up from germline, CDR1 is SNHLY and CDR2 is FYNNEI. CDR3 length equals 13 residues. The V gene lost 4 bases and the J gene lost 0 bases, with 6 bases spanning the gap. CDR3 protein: CASSVGLNTEAFF. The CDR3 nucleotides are TGTGCCAGCAGTGTTGGGCTGAACACTGAAGCTTTCTTT.

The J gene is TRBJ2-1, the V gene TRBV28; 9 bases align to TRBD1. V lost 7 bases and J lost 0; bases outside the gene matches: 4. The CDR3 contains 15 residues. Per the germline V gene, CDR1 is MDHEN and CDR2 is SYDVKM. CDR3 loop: CASMTGGSSYNEQFF. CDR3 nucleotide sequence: TGTGCCAGCATGACAGGGGGGTCCTCCTACAATGAGCAGTTCTTC. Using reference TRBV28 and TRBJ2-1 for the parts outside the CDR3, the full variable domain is DVKVTQSSRYLVKRTGEKVFLECVQDMDHENMFWYRQDPGLGLRLIYFSYDVKMKEKGDIPEGYSVSREKKERFSLILESASTNQTSMYLCASMTGGSSYNEQFFGPGTRLTVL.

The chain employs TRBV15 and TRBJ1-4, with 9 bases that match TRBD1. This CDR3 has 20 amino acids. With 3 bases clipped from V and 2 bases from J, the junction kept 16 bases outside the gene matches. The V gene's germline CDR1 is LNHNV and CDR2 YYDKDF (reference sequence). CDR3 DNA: TGTGCCACCAGCAGCGGGCCCGCTCAAACAGGGGGCGCGACTAATGAAAAACTGTTTTTT. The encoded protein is CATSSGPAQTGGATNEKLFF.

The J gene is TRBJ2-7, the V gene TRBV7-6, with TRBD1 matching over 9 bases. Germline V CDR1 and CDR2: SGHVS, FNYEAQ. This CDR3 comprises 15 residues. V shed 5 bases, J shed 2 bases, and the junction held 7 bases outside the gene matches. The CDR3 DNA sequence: TGTGCCAGCAGCCCACGGGACAGGGCCCCCTACGAGCAGTACTTC. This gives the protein CASSPRDRAPYEQYF.

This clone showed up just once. CDR3 sequence reads: CASSWAGALRPYNEQFF. DNA for the CDR3: TGCGCCAGCAGCTGGGCGGGAGCTTTAAGGCCCTACAATGAGCAGTTCTTC. V gene TRBV5-1 combines with J gene TRBJ2-1, with 7 bases aligning to TRBD2. The germline V gene encodes CDR1 SGHRS and CDR2 YFSETQ. The CDR3 extends over 17 amino acids. Trimming at V came to 3 bases and at J to 2 bases, leaving 11 bases not matched to a gene.

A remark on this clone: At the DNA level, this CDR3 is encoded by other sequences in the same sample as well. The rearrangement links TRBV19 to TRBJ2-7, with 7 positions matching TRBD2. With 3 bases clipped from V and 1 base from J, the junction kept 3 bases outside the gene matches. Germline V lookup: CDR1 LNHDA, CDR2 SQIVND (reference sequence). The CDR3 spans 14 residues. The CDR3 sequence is CASSIGGGSYEQYF. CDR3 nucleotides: TGTGCCAGTAGTATTGGGGGGGGGTCCTACGAGCAGTACTTC.

The CDR3 DNA follows: TGTGCCAGCAGCGCCGACGCGGCGGGACTCACCGGGGAGCTGTTTTTT. Translated: CASSADAAGLTGELFF. The chain uses TRBV9 and TRBJ2-2; possible D gene TRBD2, 6 bases. This CDR3 spans 16 amino acids. Trimming pared 3 bases from V and 4 bases from J, leaving 16 bases between. Germline assignment: CDR1 SGDLS and CDR2 YYNGEE. The entire variable domain, with the rest obtained from reference TRBV9 and TRBJ2-2, is as follows: DSGVTQTPKHLITATGQRVTLRCSPRSGDLSVYWYQQSLDQGLQFLIQYYNGEERAKGNILERFSAQQFPDLHSELNLSSLELGDSALYFCASSADAAGLTGELFFGEGSRLTVL.

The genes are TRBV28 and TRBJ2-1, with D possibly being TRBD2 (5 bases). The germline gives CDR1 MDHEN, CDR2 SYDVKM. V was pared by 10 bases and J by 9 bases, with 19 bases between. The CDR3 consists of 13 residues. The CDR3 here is CAITESWAGEQFF. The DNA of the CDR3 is TGTGCCATTACGGAGTCCTGGGCGGGTGAGCAGTTCTTC.

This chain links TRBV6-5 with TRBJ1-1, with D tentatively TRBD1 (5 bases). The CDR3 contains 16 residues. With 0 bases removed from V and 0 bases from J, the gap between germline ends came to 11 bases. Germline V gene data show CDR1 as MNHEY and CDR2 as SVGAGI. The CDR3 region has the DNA TGTGCCAGCAGTTACTCCCGACAGCTTATGAACACTGAAGCTTTCTTT. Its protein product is CASSYSRQLMNTEAFF.